This T cell receptor (beta chain) was recorded in a study of response to subunit inactivated influenza vaccine. In the case of this clonotype: The antigen remains unidentified.

The trim removed 7 bases at V and 2 bases at J, leaving 5 bases unmatched. CDR1 is MNHEY and CDR2 is SVGEGT in the germline V gene. The CDR3 sequence is 15 residues long. TCRdb re-called the RT-PCR reads with MiXCR, one entry per CDR3 protein. Of about 800,000 distinct CDR3 sequences in the sample, approximately 22% were seen once. General observations from the study: Few additional T cells are recruited per seasonal influenza vaccination, authors suggested.

V and J are TRBV6-2 or TRBV6-3 and TRBJ2-7, with 13 bases lining up with TRBD2. This sequence originates from a man aged 50 to 60 who received an inactivated influenza vaccine. The sequenced sample was PBMCs from blood, obtained 5 days after vaccination. The CDR3: CASTQGLAGPYEQYF. The CDR3, as DNA: TGTGCCAGCACTCAGGGACTAGCGGGGCCCTACGAGCAGTACTTC.